This T cell receptor (beta chain) was profiled in a study of cytomegalovirus exposure and HLA in healthy donors. 13 Jbeta primers and 60 Vbeta primers were used for the PCR. TCRdb's table, derived via immunoSEQ multiplex PCR, lists solely in-frame clones and lacks some. Of 210,000 or so clones detected, about 85% appear once; the ten largest clones hold 1% to 1.5%. Germline trimming cut 5 bases from V and 7 bases from J; bases unmatched to any gene: 9. Germline V gives CDR1 LNHNV, CDR2 YYDKDF (reference sequence). The CDR3 has 15 residues. This receptor was identified in a human donor in good health. This chain uses TRBV15 with TRBJ2-1; the match to TRBD2 covers 9 bases. Sequenced sample: PBMCs. The CDR3 DNA reads as TGTGCCACCAGCGGGGCGGGAGGGCCAGTGAATGAGCAGTTCTTC. Encoded protein: CATSGAGGPVNEQFF.